This passage covers 5 T cell receptor beta chains from one sample sequenced in a study of blood T cell repertoires in COVID-19. Profiled with immunoSEQ multiplex PCR; TCRdb holds only in-frame clones, not every one. The table shows hundreds of thousands of clones, with roughly nine tenths occurring only once. The sample was peripheral blood. The receptors originated from a man in his 60s who had recovered from COVID-19.

V is TRBV6-1 and J is TRBJ1-2; tentatively, D is TRBD1 (5 bases). CDR3 length: 15 amino acids. V gave up 2 bases and J gave up 7 bases, with 17 bases separating them. Germline-derived CDR1 and CDR2 are MNHNS and SASEGT. The CDR3 loop reads CASSEMTEVSLGYTF. DNA for the CDR3: TGTGCCAGCAGTGAAATGACAGAAGTCAGCCTTGGCTACACCTTC.

The chain uses TRBV9 and TRBJ1-4; 7 nucleotides agree with TRBD1. V shed 4 bases and J 1 base; nucleotides not matched to a gene: 4. This CDR3 spans 15 amino acids. CDR1 is SGDLS, CDR2 YYNGEE, per germline. CDR3 bases: TGTGCCAGCAGCCCCCGGGACAGAACTAATGAAAAACTGTTTTTT. It encodes CASSPRDRTNEKLFF.

The rearrangement links TRBV18 to TRBJ2-7; 7 bases are shared with TRBD1. This CDR3 has 14 residues. CDR1 is KGHSH and CDR2 is LQKENI in the germline V gene. Unmatched junction bases numbered 5, after V lost 6 bases and J lost 0 bases. The CDR3 sequence: CASSPGTVSYEQYF. The CDR3, as DNA: TGTGCCAGCTCGCCCGGGACAGTCTCCTACGAGCAGTACTTC.

Concerning this clone: Other DNA sequences within the sample encode an identical CDR3. The rearrangement joins TRBV18 to TRBJ2-3; TRBD2 agrees at 14 bases. This CDR3 has 16 residues. CDR1 is KGHSH, CDR2 LQKENI, per germline. With 2 bases clipped from V and 4 bases from J, the junction kept 2 bases outside the gene matches. The CDR3 loop reads CASSPVTSGGADTQYF. The DNA for the CDR3 is TGTGCCAGCTCACCAGTGACTAGCGGGGGGGCAGATACGCAGTATTTT.

J is TRBJ1-2 and V is TRBV7-8; D is possibly TRBD1 (5 bases). The germline gives CDR1 SGHVS, CDR2 FQNEAQ. The length of the CDR3 is 15 residues. Trimming removed 1 base at V and 4 bases at J, with 13 bases between. The CDR3 loop is CASSLVRDSPYGYTF. In DNA, the CDR3 is TGTGCCAGCAGCTTAGTGCGGGACTCACCCTATGGCTACACCTTC.